This T cell receptor beta chain was observed in a study of radiotherapy plus CTLA-4 blockade in lung cancer. Across the whole study: Patients showed objective responses in roughly 19% of cases and disease control in roughly 31%.

Note on this clone: Antigen unknown.

This CDR3 spans 15 amino acids. The germline V gene has CDR1 WSHSY and CDR2 SAAADI. V was shortened by 7 bases and J by 6 bases, with 18 bases between the two germline ends. Study outcomes and limitations: Early blood T cell clone dynamics, with interferon-beta, were reported to best predict response. Researchers report tumor-derived TCR clones expanding in blood after radiotherapy plus ipilimumab.

Focal radiation with ipilimumab CTLA-4 blockade was given to patients with chemo-refractory metastatic non-small-cell lung cancer. TCRdb's table, derived via immunoSEQ multiplex PCR, lists solely in-frame clones and lacks some. Of about 84,000 clones in the sample, approximately 79% were seen once. The sequence was collected from a human donor with non-small cell lung cancer that progressed on radiotherapy plus ipilimumab. This sequence joins TRBV10-2 and TRBJ2-2; possibly TRBD2 for D (8 bases). Sequencing was performed on peripheral blood, taken from a patient treated with radiotherapy plus ipilimumab. CDR3 amino acids: CASKGGGRSAGELFF. The CDR3, as DNA: TGCGCCAGCAAAGGGGGCGGGAGGTCCGCCGGGGAGCTGTTTTTT.